This TCR beta chain is drawn from a study of long-term antiretroviral therapy in people with HIV. The samples, holding roughly 0.95-11 million cryopreserved PBMC, were thawed before DNA extraction was carried out. The CDR3 covers 15 residues. Germline loops: CDR1 SNHLY, CDR2 FYNNEI. J gave up 7 bases and V 7 bases, and 7 bases lay outside the gene matches. On this clone: Its target is unknown.

General study points: Post-ART, diversity grew, though it stayed under transplant donor control levels. Clones that had undergone expansion before ART prevailed in the repertoire throughout all time points.

With survey level as its setting, the immunoSEQ assay was v3.0. Generated by immunoSEQ multiplex PCR, the TCRdb table keeps only in-frame clones and is missing some. The table lists more than 20,000 clones, approximately 90% of them singletons. Sequenced here: unsorted PBMCs, sampled 1.8 years before starting antiretroviral therapy. The chain uses TRBV2 and TRBJ1-6; 10 positions match TRBD1. This TCR came from a man in his forties or fifties with HIV. This CDR3 is CASKLETGGNSPLHF. DNA of the CDR3: TGTGCCAGCAAATTAGAGACAGGGGGCAATTCACCCCTCCACTTT.